The present TCR beta chain was sequenced within a study of cytomegalovirus exposure and HLA in healthy donors. With 3 bases clipped from V and 3 bases from J, the junction kept 9 bases outside the gene matches. The germline gives CDR1 MGHRA, CDR2 YSYEKL. CDR3 length equals 17 residues. The PCR ran on 60 Vbeta and 13 Jbeta primers. TCRdb's table, derived via immunoSEQ multiplex PCR, lists solely in-frame clones and lacks some. The table has 90,000 to 100,000 clones, around 73% seen once. The sequence was collected from an older woman in good health and CMV-seronegative. The rearrangement joins TRBV4-1 to TRBJ1-3; 9 bases map to TRBD1. Material: PBMCs. This CDR3 reads CASSHGPGQGIGNTIYF. DNA for the CDR3: TGCGCCAGCAGCCATGGACCGGGACAGGGAATTGGAAACACCATATATTTT.